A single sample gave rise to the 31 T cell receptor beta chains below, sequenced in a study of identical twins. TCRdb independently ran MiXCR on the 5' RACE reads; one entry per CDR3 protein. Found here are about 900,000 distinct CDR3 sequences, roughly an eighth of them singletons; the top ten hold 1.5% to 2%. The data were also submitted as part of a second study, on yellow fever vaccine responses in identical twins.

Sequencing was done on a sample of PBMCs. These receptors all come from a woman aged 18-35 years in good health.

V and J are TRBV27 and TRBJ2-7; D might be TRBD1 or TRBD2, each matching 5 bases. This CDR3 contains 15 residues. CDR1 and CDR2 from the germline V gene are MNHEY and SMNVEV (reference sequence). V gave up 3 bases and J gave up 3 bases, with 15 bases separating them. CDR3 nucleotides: TGTGCCAGCAGTTTTGAGGGGCGGTTTGACTACGAGCAGTACTTC. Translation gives CASSFEGRFDYEQYF.

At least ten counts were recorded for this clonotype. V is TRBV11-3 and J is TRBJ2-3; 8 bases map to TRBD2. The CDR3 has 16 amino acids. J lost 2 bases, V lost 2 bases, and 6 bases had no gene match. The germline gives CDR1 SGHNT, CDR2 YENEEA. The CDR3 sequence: CASSLWLAGSTDTQYF. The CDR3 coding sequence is TGTGCCAGCAGCTTATGGCTAGCGGGCTCCACAGATACGCAGTATTTT.

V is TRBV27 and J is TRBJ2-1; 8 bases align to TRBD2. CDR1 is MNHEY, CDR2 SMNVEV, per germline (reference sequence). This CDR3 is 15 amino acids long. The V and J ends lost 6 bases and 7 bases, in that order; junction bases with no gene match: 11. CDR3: CASSSGVAGMNEQFF. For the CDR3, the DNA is TGTGCCAGCAGCTCCGGGGTAGCGGGAATGAATGAGCAGTTCTTC.

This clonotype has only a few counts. CDR3 sequence: CSARHPRNEQFF. CDR3 bases: TGCAGTGCTAGACATCCAAGAAATGAGCAGTTCTTC. J is TRBJ2-1 and V is TRBV20-1; D remains unclear. The length of the CDR3 is 12 residues. CDR1 is DFQATT and CDR2 is SNEGSKA in the germline V gene (reference sequence). With 2 bases removed from V and 7 bases from J, the gap between germline ends came to 9 bases.

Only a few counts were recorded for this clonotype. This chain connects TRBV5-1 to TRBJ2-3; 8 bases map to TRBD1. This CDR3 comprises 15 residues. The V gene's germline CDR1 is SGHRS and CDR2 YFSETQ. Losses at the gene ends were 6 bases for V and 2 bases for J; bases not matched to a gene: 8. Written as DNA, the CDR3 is TGCGCCAGCAACCTCCAGGGGGCAGCCACAGATACGCAGTATTTT. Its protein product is CASNLQGAATDTQYF.

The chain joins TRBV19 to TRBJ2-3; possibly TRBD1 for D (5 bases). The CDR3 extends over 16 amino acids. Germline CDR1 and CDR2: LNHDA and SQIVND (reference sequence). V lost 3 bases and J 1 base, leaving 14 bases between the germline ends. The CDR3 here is CASSIGWGRGTDTQYF. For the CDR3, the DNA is TGTGCCAGTAGTATTGGATGGGGCAGGGGCACAGATACGCAGTATTTT.

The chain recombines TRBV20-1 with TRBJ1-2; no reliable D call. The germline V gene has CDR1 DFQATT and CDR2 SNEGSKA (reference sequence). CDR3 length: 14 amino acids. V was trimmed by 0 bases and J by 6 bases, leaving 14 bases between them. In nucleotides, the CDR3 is TGCAGTGCTAGAGATTTCAGCTACCTGGATGGCTACACCTTC. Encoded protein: CSARDFSYLDGYTF.

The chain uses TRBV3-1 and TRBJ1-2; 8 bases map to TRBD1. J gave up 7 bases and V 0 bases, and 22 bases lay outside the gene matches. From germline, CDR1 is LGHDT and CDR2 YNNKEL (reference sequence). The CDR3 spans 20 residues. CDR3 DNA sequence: TGTGCCAGCAGCCAAGATTCTTCTCAGGGGGCTGGAAGGTTGGCATCTGGCTACACCTTC. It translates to CASSQDSSQGAGRLASGYTF.

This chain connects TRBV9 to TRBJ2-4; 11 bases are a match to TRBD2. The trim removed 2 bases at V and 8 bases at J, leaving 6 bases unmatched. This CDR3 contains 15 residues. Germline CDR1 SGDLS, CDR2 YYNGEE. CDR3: CASSVGTSGGYIQYF. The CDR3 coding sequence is TGTGCCAGCAGCGTTGGGACTAGCGGAGGATACATTCAGTACTTC.

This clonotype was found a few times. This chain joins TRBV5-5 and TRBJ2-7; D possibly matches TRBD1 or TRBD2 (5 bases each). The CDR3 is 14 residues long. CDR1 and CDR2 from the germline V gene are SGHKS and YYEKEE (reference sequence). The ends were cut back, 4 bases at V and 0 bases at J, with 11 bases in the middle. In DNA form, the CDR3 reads TGTGCCAGCAGCATCCGGGACGGCTCCTACGAGCAGTACTTC. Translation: CASSIRDGSYEQYF.

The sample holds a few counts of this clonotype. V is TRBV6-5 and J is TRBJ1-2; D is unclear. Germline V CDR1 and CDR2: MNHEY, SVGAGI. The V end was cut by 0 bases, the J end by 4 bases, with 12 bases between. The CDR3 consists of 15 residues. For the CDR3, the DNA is TGTGCCAGCAGTTACTCCTCTTCAGGCGGCTATGGCTACACCTTC. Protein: CASSYSSSGGYGYTF.

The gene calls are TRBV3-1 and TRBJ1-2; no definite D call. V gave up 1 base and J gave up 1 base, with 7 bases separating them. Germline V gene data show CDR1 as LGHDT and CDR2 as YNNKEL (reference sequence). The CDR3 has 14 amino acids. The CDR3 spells CASSQVAGNYGYTF. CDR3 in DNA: TGTGCCAGCAGCCAAGTGGCGGGTAACTATGGCTACACCTTC.

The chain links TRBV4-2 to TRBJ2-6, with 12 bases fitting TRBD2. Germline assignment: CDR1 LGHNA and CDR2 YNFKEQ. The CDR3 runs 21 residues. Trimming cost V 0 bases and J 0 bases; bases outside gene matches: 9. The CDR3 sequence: CASSQDLLAGGRFSGANVLTF. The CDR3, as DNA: TGTGCCAGCAGCCAAGATTTACTAGCGGGAGGTCGATTCTCTGGGGCCAACGTCCTGACTTTC.

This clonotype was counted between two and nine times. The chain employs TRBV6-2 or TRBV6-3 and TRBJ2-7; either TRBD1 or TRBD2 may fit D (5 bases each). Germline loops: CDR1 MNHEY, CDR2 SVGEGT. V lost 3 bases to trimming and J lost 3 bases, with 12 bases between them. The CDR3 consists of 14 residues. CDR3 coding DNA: TGTGCCAGCAGTTATGGGTTGGGGGTCTACGAGCAGTACGTC. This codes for CASSYGLGVYEQYV.

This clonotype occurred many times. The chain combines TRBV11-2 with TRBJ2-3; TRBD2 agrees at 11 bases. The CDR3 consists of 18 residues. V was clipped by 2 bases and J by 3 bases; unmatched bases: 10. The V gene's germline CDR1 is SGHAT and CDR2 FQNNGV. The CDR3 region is CASSLNSGGDSGTDTQYF. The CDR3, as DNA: TGTGCCAGCAGCTTAAATAGCGGGGGGGACAGTGGGACAGATACGCAGTATTTT.

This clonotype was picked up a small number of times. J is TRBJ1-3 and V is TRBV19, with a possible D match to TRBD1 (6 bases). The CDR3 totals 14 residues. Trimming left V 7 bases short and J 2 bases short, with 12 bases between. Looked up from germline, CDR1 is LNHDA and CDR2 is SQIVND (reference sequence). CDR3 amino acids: CASTSGAAGNTIYF. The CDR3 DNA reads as TGTGCCAGTACCTCAGGGGCGGCTGGAAACACCATATATTTT.

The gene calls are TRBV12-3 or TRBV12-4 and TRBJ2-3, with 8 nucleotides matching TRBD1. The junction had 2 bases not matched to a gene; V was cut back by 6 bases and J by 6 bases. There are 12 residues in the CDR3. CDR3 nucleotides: TGTGCCAGCAGAACAGGGGGTGATACGCAGTATTTT. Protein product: CASRTGGDTQYF.

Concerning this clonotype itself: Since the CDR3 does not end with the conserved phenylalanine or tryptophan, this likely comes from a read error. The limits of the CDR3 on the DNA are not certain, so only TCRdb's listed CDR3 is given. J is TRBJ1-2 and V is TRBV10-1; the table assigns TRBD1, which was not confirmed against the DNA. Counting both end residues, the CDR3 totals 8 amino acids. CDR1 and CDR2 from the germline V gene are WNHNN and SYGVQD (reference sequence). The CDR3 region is CASLRGWG.

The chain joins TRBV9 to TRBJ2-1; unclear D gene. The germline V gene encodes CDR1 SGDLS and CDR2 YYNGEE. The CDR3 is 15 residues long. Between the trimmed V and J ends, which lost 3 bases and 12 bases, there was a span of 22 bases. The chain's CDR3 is CASSATNTLTVGQFF. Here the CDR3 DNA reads TGTGCCAGCAGCGCGACAAACACCCTTACGGTAGGGCAGTTCTTC.

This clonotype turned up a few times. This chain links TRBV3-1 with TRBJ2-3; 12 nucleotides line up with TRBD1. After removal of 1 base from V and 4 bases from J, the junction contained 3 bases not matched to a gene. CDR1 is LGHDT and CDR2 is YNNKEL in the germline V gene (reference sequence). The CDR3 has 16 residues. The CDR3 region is CASSQGGTGGPDTQYF. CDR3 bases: TGTGCCAGCAGCCAAGGTGGGACAGGGGGCCCAGATACGCAGTATTTT.

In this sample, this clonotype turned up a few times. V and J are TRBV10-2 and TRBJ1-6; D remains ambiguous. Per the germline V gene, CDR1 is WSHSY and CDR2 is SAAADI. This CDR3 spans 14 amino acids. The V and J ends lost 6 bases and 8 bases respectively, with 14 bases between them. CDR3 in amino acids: CASRAAGEDSPLHF. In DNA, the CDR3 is TGCGCCAGCAGGGCAGCCGGTGAGGATTCACCCCTCCACTTT.

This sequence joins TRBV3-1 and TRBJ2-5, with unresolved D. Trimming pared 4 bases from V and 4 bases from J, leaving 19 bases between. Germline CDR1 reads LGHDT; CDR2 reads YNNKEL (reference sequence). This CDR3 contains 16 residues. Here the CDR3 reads CASSPRRGRYLETQYF. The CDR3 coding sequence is TGTGCCAGCAGCCCCCGGCGTGGACGCTACTTAGAGACCCAGTACTTC.

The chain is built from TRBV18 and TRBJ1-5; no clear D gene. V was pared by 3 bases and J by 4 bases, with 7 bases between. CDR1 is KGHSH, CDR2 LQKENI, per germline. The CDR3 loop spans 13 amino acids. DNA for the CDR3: TGTGCCAGCTCACCTGTACAGAATCAGCCCCAGCATTTT. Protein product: CASSPVQNQPQHF.

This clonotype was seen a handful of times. CDR3 loop: CASSRQGLVYEQYF. The CDR3 DNA follows: TGTGCCAGCAGTCGACAGGGTTTGGTCTACGAGCAGTACTTC. This chain joins TRBV27 and TRBJ2-7, with 7 bases matching TRBD1. Looked up from germline, CDR1 is MNHEY and CDR2 is SMNVEV (reference sequence). Trimming removed 5 bases from V and 3 bases from J; junction bases left unmatched: 7. CDR3 length: 14 residues.

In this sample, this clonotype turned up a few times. Here the CDR3 reads CSARTTVRGTGELFF. The CDR3 nucleotides are TGCAGTGCTAGAACTACAGTGAGGGGGACCGGGGAGCTGTTTTTT. The chain combines TRBV20-1 with TRBJ2-2, with TRBD1 as a possible D gene (6 bases). Germline loops: CDR1 DFQATT, CDR2 SNEGSKA (reference sequence). CDR3 length equals 15 residues. With 2 bases removed from V and 5 bases from J, the gap between germline ends came to 15 bases.

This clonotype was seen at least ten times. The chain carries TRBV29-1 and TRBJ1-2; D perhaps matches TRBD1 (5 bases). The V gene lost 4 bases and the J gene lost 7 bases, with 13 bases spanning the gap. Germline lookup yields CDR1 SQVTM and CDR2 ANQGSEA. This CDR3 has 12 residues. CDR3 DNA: TGCAGCGTTGTAGGGACGGAATCTGGCTACACCTTC. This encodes CSVVGTESGYTF.

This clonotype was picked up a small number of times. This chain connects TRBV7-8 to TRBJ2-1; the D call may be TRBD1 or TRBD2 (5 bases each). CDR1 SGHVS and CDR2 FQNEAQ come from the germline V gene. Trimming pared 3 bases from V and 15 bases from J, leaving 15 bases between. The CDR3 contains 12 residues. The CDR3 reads CASSFGDLGTFF. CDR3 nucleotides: TGTGCCAGCAGCTTTGGTGACTTAGGGACGTTCTTC.

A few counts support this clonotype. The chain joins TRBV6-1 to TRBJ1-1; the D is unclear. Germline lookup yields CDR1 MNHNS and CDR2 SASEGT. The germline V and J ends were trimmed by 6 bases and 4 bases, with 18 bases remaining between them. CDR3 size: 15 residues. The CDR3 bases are TGTGCCAGCAGCCTAACCCGGGTGGCCGTCACTGAAGCTTTCTTT. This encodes CASSLTRVAVTEAFF.

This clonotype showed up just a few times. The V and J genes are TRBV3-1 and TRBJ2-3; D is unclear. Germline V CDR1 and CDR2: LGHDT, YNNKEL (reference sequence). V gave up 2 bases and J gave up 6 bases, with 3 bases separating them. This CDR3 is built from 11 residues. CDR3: CASSQYDTQYF. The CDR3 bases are TGTGCCAGCAGCCAATACGATACGCAGTATTTT.

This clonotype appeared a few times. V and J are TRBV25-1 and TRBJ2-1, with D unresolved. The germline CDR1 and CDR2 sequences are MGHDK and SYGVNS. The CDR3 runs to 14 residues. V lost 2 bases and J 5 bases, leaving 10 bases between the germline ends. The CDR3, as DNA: TGTGCCAGCAGTGAAGGCCGCACCCACAATGAGCAGTTCTTC. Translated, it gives CASSEGRTHNEQFF.

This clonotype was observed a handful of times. CDR3 region: CSARGGGSGGPDTQYF. The CDR3, as DNA: TGCAGTGCTAGAGGGGGGGGTAGCGGGGGCCCAGATACGCAGTATTTT. The rearrangement links TRBV20-1 to TRBJ2-3; TRBD2 aligns across 9 bases. This CDR3 spans 16 amino acids. The junction had 9 bases not matched to a gene; V was cut back by 1 base and J by 4 bases. From germline, CDR1 is DFQATT and CDR2 SNEGSKA (reference sequence).